One sample yielded the 28 T cell receptor beta chains listed below, sequenced in a study of cytomegalovirus exposure and HLA in healthy donors. This PCR relied on a set of 60 Vbeta primers and 13 Jbeta primers. Clones were read by immunoSEQ multiplex PCR, and TCRdb kept only the in-frame ones, dropping some. Of about 130,000 clones in the sample, roughly 70% were seen once. Sample: PBMCs. Receptors originate from a man between 18 and 35 years old in good health and CMV-seropositive.

The chain is built from TRBV7-9 and TRBJ2-4, with 8 bases identical to TRBD1. The germline V gene encodes CDR1 SEHNR and CDR2 FQNEAQ (reference sequence). The V segment lost 5 bases and the J segment 7 bases; nucleotides outside the gene matches: 4. The length of the CDR3 is 13 residues. The CDR3 protein is CASSQDRANIQYF. The DNA for the CDR3 is TGTGCCAGCAGCCAGGACAGGGCTAACATTCAGTACTTC.

This clone has a handful of counts. The V gene is TRBV6-6, the J gene TRBJ2-5, with TRBD1 as a possible D gene (5 bases). The CDR3 contains 14 residues. Trimming pared 6 bases from V and 0 bases from J, leaving 11 bases between. CDR1 and CDR2 from the germline V gene are MNHNY and SVGAGI (reference sequence). The CDR3 sequence is CASSQTVYQETQYF. CDR3 DNA sequence: TGTGCCAGCAGCCAGACAGTTTACCAAGAGACCCAGTACTTC.

This chain links TRBV10-3 with TRBJ1-6; TRBD1 matches at 7 bases. Germline V gene sequence: CDR1 ENHRY, CDR2 SYGVKD. The CDR3 contains 14 residues. J lost 5 bases, V lost 5 bases, and 3 bases had no gene match. The CDR3 loop is CAISQGGHNSPLHF. The CDR3 coding sequence is TGTGCCATCAGTCAGGGGGGCCATAATTCACCCCTCCACTTT.

The chain is built from TRBV15 and TRBJ2-7, with 7 bases matching TRBD1. The V gene's germline CDR1 is LNHNV and CDR2 YYDKDF (reference sequence). This CDR3 has 16 residues. Germline trimming cut 1 base from V and 2 bases from J; bases unmatched to any gene: 8. CDR3 amino acids: CATSRGLTGSTYEQYF. DNA of the CDR3: TGTGCCACCAGCAGAGGATTGACAGGGTCCACCTACGAGCAGTACTTC.

The chain links TRBV27 to TRBJ2-7, with 8 bases lining up with TRBD1. Germline V gene lookup returns CDR1 MNHEY and CDR2 SMNVEV (reference sequence). J gave up 2 bases and V 2 bases, and 2 bases lay outside the gene matches. This CDR3 spans 14 amino acids. The chain's CDR3 is CASSLDRGPYEQYF. The CDR3, as DNA: TGTGCCAGCAGTTTAGACAGGGGACCCTACGAGCAGTACTTC.

The chain couples TRBV6-5 to TRBJ2-5, with TRBD2 as a possible D gene (6 bases). TRBJ2-7 matches the DNA end more closely, so the J call is doubtful. Germline CDR1 MNHEY, CDR2 SVGAGI. The CDR3 totals 13 residues. The CDR3, as DNA: TGTGCCAGCAGTTACGTGGAGGGCCACGAGCAGTACTTC. This sequence encodes CASSYVEGHEQYF.

This clone was counted between two and nine times. The chain recombines TRBV7-9 with TRBJ2-3; 8 bases map to TRBD1. The CDR3 consists of 18 residues. Germline CDR1 reads SEHNR; CDR2 reads FQNEAQ (reference sequence). J was trimmed by 5 bases and V by 5 bases; bases with no gene match: 18. The CDR3 is CASSDTLLRDRTLDTQYF. In DNA, the CDR3 is TGTGCCAGCAGCGATACACTTCTCCGGGACAGGACCCTAGATACGCAGTATTTT.

V and J are TRBV7-9 and TRBJ2-7; D is ambiguous. This CDR3 spans 11 amino acids. Germline V gene data show CDR1 as SEHNR and CDR2 as FQNEAQ (reference sequence). Deletions cut 3 bases from V and 7 bases from J, with 7 bases between. The CDR3 region is CASSFQTEQYF. CDR3 in DNA: TGTGCCAGCAGCTTCCAGACAGAGCAGTACTTC.

The J gene is TRBJ2-3, the V gene TRBV29-1; perhaps TRBD1 as D (6 bases). Germline CDR1 reads SQVTM; CDR2 reads ANQGSEA. The CDR3 is made up of 14 amino acids. Trimming took 4 bases from V and 5 from J, leaving 16 bases between them. The CDR3 protein is CSVGPGAGVDTQYF. The CDR3 region has the DNA TGCAGCGTTGGTCCAGGGGCCGGGGTAGATACGCAGTATTTT.

The V gene is TRBV6-5, the J gene TRBJ1-4, with 8 bases identical to TRBD1. The germline V gene encodes CDR1 MNHEY and CDR2 SVGAGI. The CDR3 runs 14 residues. V dropped 2 bases and J dropped 11; count of bases not matched to a gene: 7. Here the CDR3 reads CASSYTDRVGKLFF. CDR3 nucleotides: TGTGCCAGCAGTTACACGGACAGGGTGGGGAAACTGTTTTTT.

This clone was seen a few times. V is TRBV7-6 and J is TRBJ1-2; the D gene is possibly TRBD1 (6 bases). Looked up from germline, CDR1 is SGHVS and CDR2 is FNYEAQ. With 5 bases removed from V and 2 bases from J, the gap between germline ends came to 9 bases. The CDR3 length is 13 residues. CDR3 sequence (DNA): TGTGCCAGCAGCAAGGGGGGGAACTATGGCTACACCTTC. This translates into CASSKGGNYGYTF.

This clone was counted between two and nine times. The V call is TRBV5-1, the J call TRBJ1-2; no reliable D call. The CDR3 extends over 15 amino acids. CDR1 is SGHRS and CDR2 is YFSETQ in the germline V gene. Trimming removed 6 bases at V and 8 bases at J, with 23 bases between. The CDR3 nucleotides read TGCGCCAGCACCCCTCTAGACCGCGAAATTGGGGGCTACACCTTC. Amino acids: CASTPLDREIGGYTF.

The V and J genes are TRBV6-6 and TRBJ2-3; 7 nucleotides align to TRBD2. Trimming removed 5 bases from V and 4 bases from J; junction bases left unmatched: 6. Germline CDR1 is MNHNY and CDR2 is SVGAGI (reference sequence). CDR3 length equals 14 residues. CDR3 in amino acids: CASSQWGGADTQYF. Written as DNA, the CDR3 is TGTGCCAGCAGTCAATGGGGGGGTGCAGATACGCAGTATTTT.

This clone appeared once. The rearrangement joins TRBV7-3 to TRBJ2-3; no firm D call. The CDR3 is 13 residues long. V shed 2 bases and J shed 4 bases, with 7 bases lying between them. Germline CDR1 is SGHTA and CDR2 is FQGTGA. The CDR3 spells CASSLGGSDTQYF. CDR3 nucleotide sequence: TGTGCCAGCAGCTTAGGCGGCTCAGATACGCAGTATTTT.

The V gene is TRBV27, the J gene TRBJ2-4; 8 nucleotides line up with TRBD1. The CDR3 covers 13 residues. Trimming cost V 9 bases and J 6 bases; bases outside gene matches: 7. CDR1 MNHEY and CDR2 SMNVEV come from the germline V gene (reference sequence). DNA of the CDR3: TGTGCCAGTATAGACAGGGGACGAAACATTCAGTACTTC. Protein product: CASIDRGRNIQYF.

The rearrangement uses TRBV7-6 and TRBJ1-4; D not resolved. This CDR3 has 14 residues. V gave up 0 bases and J gave up 14 bases, with 16 bases separating them. Germline V gene data show CDR1 as SGHVS and CDR2 as FNYEAQ. The CDR3 spells CASSLAGGLERLFF. DNA of the CDR3: TGTGCCAGCAGCTTAGCAGGAGGCCTGGAAAGGCTGTTTTTT.

The rearrangement joins TRBV13 to TRBJ1-2; D uncertain. Germline V gene lookup returns CDR1 PRHDT and CDR2 FYEKMQ (reference sequence). This CDR3 region has 15 residues. V was pared by 5 bases and J by 4 bases, with 17 bases between. This chain's CDR3 is CASSEAPPRSYGYTF. The CDR3 region has the DNA TGTGCCAGCAGCGAGGCACCCCCTAGGAGCTATGGCTACACCTTC.

This clone came up a few times. The chain is built from TRBV6-6 and TRBJ1-5; 7 bases line up with TRBD1. The CDR3 has 15 amino acids. Looked up from germline, CDR1 is MNHNY and CDR2 is SVGAGI (reference sequence). Trimming cost V 6 bases and J 9 bases; bases outside gene matches: 14. This CDR3 is CASSRDRLAMGPQHF. The CDR3 DNA reads as TGTGCCAGCAGCCGGGACAGACTAGCGATGGGGCCCCAGCATTTT.

Here the CDR3 DNA reads TGTGCCAGCAGTTTTGGGGCAAATCAGCCCCAGCATTTT. Encoded protein: CASSFGANQPQHF. The rearrangement joins TRBV27 to TRBJ1-5; possibly TRBD1 for D (5 bases). The CDR3 loop spans 13 amino acids. The V gene's germline CDR1 is MNHEY and CDR2 SMNVEV (reference sequence). The V gene lost 3 bases and the J gene lost 4 bases, with 7 bases spanning the gap.

V usage is TRBV6-5 and J usage is TRBJ1-5, with a weak D call TRBD1 (5 bases). CDR3 length equals 15 residues. V was pared by 2 bases and J by 6 bases, with 14 bases between. Germline CDR1 is MNHEY and CDR2 is SVGAGI. The CDR3 region is CASSYNPGMGQPQHF. In nucleotides, the CDR3 is TGTGCCAGCAGTTACAACCCAGGGATGGGTCAGCCCCAGCATTTT.

The chain combines TRBV23-1 with TRBJ2-5; D not resolved. TRBV23-1 falls under the ORF class, with uncertain function. V lost 4 bases and J lost 2, with 8 bases in between. The CDR3 has 13 residues. Here the CDR3 DNA reads TGCGCCAGCAGTCCCCGCAGGCAAGAGACCCAGTACTTC. This gives the protein CASSPRRQETQYF.

This clone was counted only a few times. The chain is built from TRBV6-5 and TRBJ2-1; D is perhaps TRBD2 (5 bases). This CDR3 region has 16 residues. Germline values: CDR1 MNHEY, CDR2 SVGAGI. V shed 0 bases and J shed 7 bases, with 16 bases lying between them. The CDR3 nucleotides read TGTGCCAGCAGTTACTCGGCGGGTGGGTTGCGGAATGAGCAGTTCTTC. Its protein product is CASSYSAGGLRNEQFF.

The gene calls are TRBV5-1 and TRBJ2-7; TRBD2 matches 7 bases. The trim removed 5 bases at V and 0 bases at J, leaving 8 bases unmatched. The CDR3 length is 15 residues. Germline values: CDR1 SGHRS, CDR2 YFSETQ. In DNA form, the CDR3 reads TGCGCCAGCAGACCCACTAGCGCTTTCTCCTACGAGCAGTACTTC. As protein: CASRPTSAFSYEQYF.

J is TRBJ2-7 and V is TRBV2; 9 bases match TRBD1. The CDR3 is 16 amino acids. The J segment lost 4 bases and the V segment lost 4 bases, leaving 11 bases of the junction unmatched. CDR1 and CDR2 from the germline V gene are SNHLY and FYNNEI. The CDR3 sequence is CASSGGPGQGTYEQYF. CDR3 DNA: TGTGCCAGCAGTGGGGGTCCGGGACAGGGAACGTACGAGCAGTACTTC. The variable domain in full, with the rest retrieved from reference TRBV2 and TRBJ2-7, is EPEVTQTPSHQVTQMGQEVILRCVPISNHLYFYWYRQILGQKVEFLVSFYNNEISEKSEIFDDQFSVERPDGSNFTLKIRSTKLEDSAMYFCASSGGPGQGTYEQYFGPGTRLTVT.

The chain recombines TRBV9 with TRBJ2-7; 7 nucleotides agree with TRBD1. Unmatched junction bases numbered 19, after V lost 3 bases and J lost 4 bases. The CDR3 is 18 amino acids. Germline-derived CDR1 and CDR2 are SGDLS and YYNGEE. The CDR3 loop reads CASSASWTGAYRTYEQYF. The DNA of the CDR3 is TGTGCCAGCAGCGCAAGTTGGACAGGAGCGTATCGTACGTACGAGCAGTACTTC.

In its sample, this clone was seen once. This chain joins TRBV6-6 and TRBJ1-5; tentative D call: TRBD1 (6 bases). The V gene's germline CDR1 is MNHNY and CDR2 SVGAGI (reference sequence). The CDR3 consists of 14 residues. V lost 3 bases and J 3 bases, leaving 9 bases between the germline ends. The DNA of the CDR3 is TGTGCCAGCAGTTATCAGGGGCTCAATCAGCCCCAGCATTTT. Amino acid sequence: CASSYQGLNQPQHF.

The chain uses TRBV7-6 and TRBJ1-5; D is undetermined. V lost 4 bases to trimming and J lost 0 bases, with 10 bases between them. Germline V lookup: CDR1 SGHVS, CDR2 FNYEAQ. The length of the CDR3 is 15 residues. CDR3 DNA: TGTGCCAGCAGCTCACAGCGGGGTAGCAATCAGCCCCAGCATTTT. It codes for CASSSQRGSNQPQHF.

The chain couples TRBV5-8 to TRBJ2-3, with a tentative D call TRBD1 (8 bases). The CDR3 has 17 residues. Trimming took off 7 bases at V and 0 bases at J, with 21 bases between the two ends. Germline V gives CDR1 SGHTS, CDR2 YDEGEE. The CDR3: CASSPYRGGTSTDTQYF. The CDR3 nucleotides are TGTGCCAGCTCCCCTTACAGGGGGGGCACTAGCACAGATACGCAGTATTTT.